These T cell receptor beta chains were read from a single sample in a study of blood T cell repertoires in COVID-19. Produced via immunoSEQ multiplex PCR; TCRdb's table is partial and in-frame only. The table lists about 260,000 clones, under 90% of them singletons, with under 5.5% in the top ten. The sequencing input was peripheral blood. The receptors originated from a man aged 60-69 years with acute or convalescent COVID-19. Both conserved end residues are part of each CDR3. Fields, in order: D gene, clone size, V gene, CDR3 length, J gene, CDR3 DNA, CDR3 protein. D genes are given only for firm matches. A clone size is listed for some rows: how often the clone was seen (once, few, many), or a class if it is expanded.

.	.	TRBV7-2	14	TRBJ2-2	TGTGCCAGCAGCTCCGTGGCCCGTCCCGGGGAGCTGTTTTTT	CASSSVARPGELFF
.	.	TRBV6-5	14	TRBJ2-2	TGTGCCAGCAGCGGGCTCCAGGGCACCGGGGAGCTGTTTTTT	CASSGLQGTGELFF
.	.	TRBV7-6	14	TRBJ2-5	TGTGCCAGCAGCCCGGCCGGGACACAAGAGACCCAGTACTTC	CASSPAGTQETQYF
TRBD1	.	TRBV5-4	15	TRBJ1-2	TGTGCCAGCAGCTCGGCAGGGGGCGCCGATCATGGCTACACCTTC	CASSSAGGADHGYTF
.	.	TRBV7-2	14	TRBJ2-6	TGTGCCAGCAGAAGGAGTCATTTGGCCAACGTCCTGACTTTC	CASRRSHLANVLTF
TRBD1	.	TRBV4-3	14	TRBJ2-2	TGCGCCAGCTCGTACACAGGGGACACCGGGGAGCTGTTTTTT	CASSYTGDTGELFF
.	once	TRBV28	15	TRBJ2-7	TGTGCCAGCCTCGAAGGGGGTTACAGCTCCTACGAGCAGTACTTC	CASLEGGYSSYEQYF
TRBD2	.	TRBV5-1	18	TRBJ2-7	TGCGCCAGCAGCTTGGTCGGCCTAGCGGGAGTAGGGGCCTACGAGCAGTACTTC	CASSLVGLAGVGAYEQYF
TRBD1	.	TRBV29-1	17	TRBJ1-1	TGCAGCGTTGTCCGCGACAGGGGTTTTTTCCTGAACACTGAAGCTTTCTTT	CSVVRDRGFFLNTEAFF
TRBD1	.	TRBV18	13	TRBJ1-2	TGTGCCAGCTCGCCGGACAGGGCTAATGGCTACACCTTC	CASSPDRANGYTF
TRBD2	.	TRBV7-6	15	TRBJ2-4	TGTGCCAGCAGCTTAGATCCGGGACTAGCGGGCATTCAGTACTTC	CASSLDPGLAGIQYF
TRBD1	.	TRBV28	13	TRBJ1-1	TGTGCCAGCAGGCCAGGGGGGAACACTGAAGCTTTCTTT	CASRPGGNTEAFF
TRBD2	.	TRBV6-5	15	TRBJ2-5	TGTGCCAGCCGATCGCTACTAGCGGCTATGGAGACCCAGTACTTC	CASRSLLAAMETQYF
.	.	TRBV5-4	12	TRBJ1-1	TGTGCCAGCAGCAAAAAGGACGGGAGAGCTTTCTTT	CASSKKDGRAFF
.	.	TRBV7-2	13	TRBJ1-1	TGTGCCAGCAGCTTAATTCGAGGCAGGGATGCTTTCTTT	CASSLIRGRDAFF
TRBD2	.	TRBV7-3	17	TRBJ2-3	TGTGCCAGCAGCCGAGGACTAGCGGGAGTAGACACAGATACGCAGTATTTT	CASSRGLAGVDTDTQYF
.	.	TRBV19	13	TRBJ2-7	TGTGCCAGTAGTTCGGGGGTCGCCTACGAGCAGTACTTC	CASSSGVAYEQYF
TRBD1	.	TRBV3-1/TRBV3-2	15	TRBJ2-7	TGTGCCAGCAGCCTCGCCGGGACAGGTACTTTCGAGCAGTACTTC	CASSLAGTGTFEQYF
.	once	TRBV10-1	13	TRBJ2-7	TGCGCCAGCACCCCAGTCACCTCCTACGAGCAGTACTTC	CASTPVTSYEQYF
.	.	TRBV27	14	TRBJ2-7	TGTGCCAGCAGTAGCGGACGGGGTCCGTCCGAGCAGTACTTC	CASSSGRGPSEQYF
TRBD2	.	TRBV27	15	TRBJ2-1	TGTGCCAGCAGTCCCGAACTAGCGCCTAACAATGAGCAGTTCTTC	CASSPELAPNNEQFF
TRBD2	.	TRBV4-2	18	TRBJ2-3	TGTGCCAGCAGCCCTCAACCCCGCGCGGGGGGTGGCACAGATACGCAGTATTTT	CASSPQPRAGGGTDTQYF
TRBD1	once	TRBV6-5	14	TRBJ2-1	TGTGCCAGCAGTTACGGGGACAGGGATAATGAGCAGTTCTTC	CASSYGDRDNEQFF
TRBD1	.	TRBV5-1	15	TRBJ2-5	TGCGCCAGCAGCTTGGCGACAGGGACCCAAGAGACCCAGTACTTC	CASSLATGTQETQYF
.	.	TRBV27	14	TRBJ1-6	TGTGCCAGCACCCCAGGGCCTAGAAATTCACCCCTCCACTTT	CASTPGPRNSPLHF